The 17 T cell receptor beta chains presented below share a single source sample, sequenced in a study of shared clonotypes between healthy human individuals. Sequenced by immunoSEQ multiplex PCR; TCRdb stores in-frame clones only, minus some. Of approximately 500,000 clones listed, more than 65% were seen once; the top ten hold 10% to 15%. The sequencing input was PBMCs. These receptor sequences come from a woman between 35 and 50 years old in good health. Some clones in this sample may be carry-over from other donors' samples.

As to this clone: The sample carries other DNA sequences with the same CDR3. This chain uses TRBV28 with TRBJ1-5; D unclear. Germline-derived CDR1 and CDR2 are MDHEN and SYDVKM. The CDR3 has 15 amino acids. Trimming left V 1 base short and J 9 bases short, with 16 bases between. CDR3 bases: TGTGCCAGCAGTTTATTAACCCTTGGGGAGTCGCCCCAGCATTTT. It yields the protein CASSLLTLGESPQHF.

Note on this clone: Other nucleotide sequences from this sample produce the same CDR3. This chain connects TRBV7-8 to TRBJ2-7; D uncertain. This CDR3 comprises 12 residues. Trimming left V 1 base short and J 1 base short, with 2 bases between. Germline V gene lookup returns CDR1 SGHVS and CDR2 FQNEAQ. CDR3 loop: CASSLGSYEQYF. In DNA, the CDR3 is TGTGCCAGCAGCTTAGGATCCTACGAGCAGTACTTC.

Only a few counts were recorded for this clone. V gene TRBV5-4 combines with J gene TRBJ2-2; D is uncertain. This CDR3 has 15 amino acids. From germline, CDR1 is SGHNT and CDR2 YYREEE (reference sequence). V shed 3 bases and J shed 0 bases, with 9 bases lying between them. Here the CDR3 reads CASSSFLSNTGELFF. CDR3 coding DNA: TGTGCCAGCAGCTCGTTCCTATCGAACACCGGGGAGCTGTTTTTT.

This clone was found a few times. The chain links TRBV21-1 to TRBJ2-3. TRBV21-1 is a recognized pseudogene. The CDR3 loop spans 15 amino acids. CDR3 coding DNA: TGTGCCAGCAGCAACGGGGGCAGTAGCACAGATACGCAGTATTTT. It codes for CASSNGGSSTDTQYF.

J is TRBJ1-1 and V is TRBV30; D is unresolved. Germline V CDR1 and CDR2: GTSNPN, SVGIG (reference sequence). The V end lost 0 bases, the J end lost 4 bases, and 12 bases lay between the germline ends. This CDR3 is built from 14 residues. The CDR3: CAWSVRSLSTEAFF. The CDR3 nucleotides read TGTGCCTGGAGTGTCAGGTCTTTGAGCACTGAAGCTTTCTTT.

The chain links TRBV19 to TRBJ2-7; tentatively, D is TRBD1 (7 bases). V lost 5 bases, J lost 4 bases, and 15 bases lay in between. Germline V CDR1 and CDR2: LNHDA, SQIVND (reference sequence). The CDR3 has 14 amino acids. The chain's CDR3 is CASSSQGGWYEQYF. The CDR3 bases are TGTGCCAGTAGTTCGCAGGGGGGATGGTACGAGCAGTACTTC.

This chain uses TRBV5-4 with TRBJ1-1, with a tentative D call TRBD1 (5 bases). Germline CDR1 SGHNT, CDR2 YYREEE (reference sequence). CDR3 size: 14 residues. V lost 2 bases to trimming and J lost 5 bases, with 13 bases between them. CDR3 in DNA: TGTGCCAGCAGCTTTGAGGGGCCAAATACTGAAGCTTTCTTT. It translates to CASSFEGPNTEAFF.

V is TRBV13 and J is TRBJ2-7; D possibly corresponds to TRBD2 (5 bases). Per germline, CDR1 PRHDT and CDR2 FYEKMQ (reference sequence). Trimming took off 5 bases at V and 2 bases at J, with 13 bases between the two ends. The CDR3 is made up of 14 amino acids. The CDR3 nucleotides are TGTGCCAGCAGCCTCCTTGGGGAGCCCTACGAGCAGTACTTC. Translation gives CASSLLGEPYEQYF.

V gene TRBV5-6 combines with J gene TRBJ1-2; D is ambiguous. Trimming stripped 2 bases from V and 8 bases from J, with 16 bases between. The CDR3 contains 14 residues. The germline V gene has CDR1 SGHDT and CDR2 YYEEEE. CDR3 residues: CASSLRGSPLGYTF. The CDR3 DNA is TGTGCCAGCAGCTTACGCGGGTCCCCCCTCGGCTACACCTTC.

V gene TRBV25-1 combines with J gene TRBJ2-7; D is unclear. The CDR3 has 11 amino acids. V gave up 8 bases and J gave up 3 bases, with 8 bases separating them. Germline CDR1 is MGHDK and CDR2 is SYGVNS. CDR3 bases: TGTGCCAGCCGGGTGGACTACGAGCAGTACTTC. Protein: CASRVDYEQYF.

This clone was found once. The rearrangement joins TRBV28 to TRBJ1-5; no firm D call. Germline-derived CDR1 and CDR2 are MDHEN and SYDVKM. The CDR3 has 14 residues. V was cut by 8 bases and J by 7 bases, with 18 bases left in between. CDR3 amino acids: CASVRRRPGQPQHF. CDR3 in DNA: TGTGCCAGCGTAAGACGTAGGCCCGGGCAGCCCCAGCATTTT.

This clone was seen a handful of times. The chain combines TRBV19 with TRBJ2-7; D remains unclear. Germline V gene lookup returns CDR1 LNHDA and CDR2 SQIVND (reference sequence). CDR3 length: 14 amino acids. The V end lost 5 bases, the J end lost 2 bases, and 13 bases lay between the germline ends. The CDR3 nucleotides are TGTGCCAGTAGTTGGGGATCCCCAACCTACGAGCAGTACTTC. Translating gives CASSWGSPTYEQYF.

This clone was picked up a small number of times. This chain uses TRBV27 with TRBJ1-1; D not certain. Germline-derived CDR1 and CDR2 are MNHEY and SMNVEV (reference sequence). The CDR3 is 13 amino acids. The V end lost 3 bases, the J end lost 11 bases, and 16 bases lay between the germline ends. The CDR3 region has the DNA TGTGCCAGCAGTTTCACAGAAGACACGGCGGCTTTCTTT. It translates to CASSFTEDTAAFF.

This chain joins TRBV4-1 and TRBJ2-1; D tentatively reads TRBD1 or TRBD2 (5 bases each). The ends were cut back, 2 bases at V and 5 bases at J, with 19 bases in the middle. Germline CDR1 and CDR2: MGHRA and YSYEKL. The CDR3 is 17 residues long. CDR3 bases: TGCGCCAGCAGCCAATTTGCCGGGACGGACTCAAACAATGAGCAGTTCTTC. As protein: CASSQFAGTDSNNEQFF.

V gene TRBV7-2 combines with J gene TRBJ2-4; D may be TRBD2 (6 bases). Germline V gives CDR1 SGHTA, CDR2 FQGNSA. The CDR3 runs 16 residues. V shed 5 bases and J shed 0 bases, with 14 bases lying between them. The CDR3 DNA is TGTGCCAGCAGCCTGAGAGCGGGCCTAGCCAAAAACATTCAGTACTTC. Its translation: CASSLRAGLAKNIQYF. The full variable domain, completed using reference TRBV7-2 and TRBJ2-4, is GAGVSQSPSNKVTEKGKDVELRCDPISGHTALYWYRQSLGQGLEFLIYFQGNSAPDKSGLPSDRFSAERTGGSVSTLTIQRTQQEDSAVYLCASSLRAGLAKNIQYFGAGTRLSVL.

The chain links TRBV4-1 to TRBJ2-7; perhaps TRBD2 as D (6 bases). Germline assignment: CDR1 MGHRA and CDR2 YSYEKL. Trimming took off 4 bases at V and 0 bases at J, with 13 bases between the two ends. CDR3 length: 15 amino acids. The CDR3 is CASSRERASSYEQYF. The CDR3 bases are TGCGCCAGCAGCCGAGAGCGGGCCAGCTCCTACGAGCAGTACTTC.

V gene TRBV7-9 combines with J gene TRBJ2-5; D is uncertain. V shed 4 bases and J shed 4 bases, with 13 bases lying between them. This CDR3 is built from 14 residues. From germline, CDR1 is SEHNR and CDR2 FQNEAQ (reference sequence). CDR3 sequence reads: CASSSQGSGETQYF. The DNA of the CDR3 is TGTGCCAGCAGCTCCCAAGGAAGTGGAGAGACCCAGTACTTC.